This TCR beta chain was captured in a study of shared clonotypes between healthy human individuals. Points from the study as a whole: Compared with clonotypes that all four donors shared, non-shared clonotypes had lower generation probabilities.

Clones were read by immunoSEQ multiplex PCR, and TCRdb kept only the in-frame ones, dropping some. The sample contains millions of clones, roughly 94% of which appear only once. Worth noting for this clone: The antigen is not known.

Trimming shortened V by 6 bases and J by 5 bases, and 10 bases separated the two germline ends. This CDR3 has 13 amino acids. Germline V gives CDR1 MRHNA, CDR2 SNTAGT. The sequencing input was naive CD4+ T cells sorted from blood. Subset reported: CD45RA+ positively selected. The chain is built from TRBV6-4 and TRBJ2-2; D call uncertain. The receptor's source is a man younger than 35 in good health. The CDR3 region is CASRTPVTGELFF. The CDR3 region has the DNA TGTGCCAGCAGAACTCCGGTTACCGGGGAGCTGTTTTTT.